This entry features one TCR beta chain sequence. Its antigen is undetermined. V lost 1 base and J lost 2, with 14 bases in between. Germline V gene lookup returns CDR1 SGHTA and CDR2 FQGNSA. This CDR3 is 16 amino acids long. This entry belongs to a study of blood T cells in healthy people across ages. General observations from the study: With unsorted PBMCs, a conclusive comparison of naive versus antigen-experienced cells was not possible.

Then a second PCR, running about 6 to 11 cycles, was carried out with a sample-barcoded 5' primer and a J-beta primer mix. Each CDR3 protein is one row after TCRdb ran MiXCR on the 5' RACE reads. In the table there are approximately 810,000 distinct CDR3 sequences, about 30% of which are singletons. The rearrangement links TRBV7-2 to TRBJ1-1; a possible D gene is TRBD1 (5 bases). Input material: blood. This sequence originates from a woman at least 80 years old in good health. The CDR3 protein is CASSLGLGGGNTEAFF. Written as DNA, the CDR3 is TGTGCCAGCAGCTTAGGGCTCGGGGGGGGAAACACTGAAGCTTTCTTT.